One and the same sample provided the 5 T cell receptor beta chains below, sequenced in a study of T-cell reconstitution after alpha-beta-depleted transplantation in children (dated by TCRdb to 2016 to 2017). The library was built by means of PCR. Sequencer: Illumina HiSeq 2500. TCR libraries were prepared with molecular barcoding, using unique molecular identifiers to normalize TCRbeta repertoire quantification. The public reads were reprocessed in TCRdb via fastp at Q25 and MiXCR, keeping in-frame beta chains. Under each unique CDR3 protein, matching rows form one entry showing the most common genes and DNA. In this sample the table shows about 500,000 distinct CDR3 sequences, around a third of which occur a single time. 2.4% of the sample rests with the top ten. Here the sequenced sample was PBMCs from the stem cell graft donor, taken from the stem cell graft. Receptors originate from a human donor who donated a stem cell graft to a child with aplastic anemia.

This clonotype was seen a few times. V usage is TRBV20-1 and J usage is TRBJ2-2; D might be TRBD1 (7 bases). Germline CDR1 DFQATT, CDR2 SNEGSKA (reference sequence). This CDR3 is 14 amino acids long. Trimming stripped 0 bases from V and 8 bases from J, with 13 bases between. The CDR3 region has the DNA TGCAGTGCTAGAGATCAGGGGGGATCTGGGGAGCTGTTTTTT. It translates to CSARDQGGSGELFF.

The rearrangement joins TRBV28 to TRBJ2-2, with 7 nucleotides matching TRBD1. Germline V gene lookup returns CDR1 MDHEN and CDR2 SYDVKM. The CDR3 consists of 15 residues. J was trimmed by 7 bases and V by 4 bases; bases with no gene match: 9. CDR3 sequence: CASSSEPHRGGELFF. The CDR3 DNA follows: TGTGCCAGCAGTTCAGAACCTCACAGGGGCGGGGAGCTGTTTTTT.

This clonotype was recorded a few times. This chain connects TRBV6-5 to TRBJ2-2; D tentatively fits TRBD1 or TRBD2 (5 bases each). The germline V and J ends were trimmed by 0 bases and 6 bases, with 17 bases remaining between them. Germline CDR1 reads MNHEY; CDR2 reads SVGAGI. The CDR3 consists of 17 residues. CDR3 residues: CASSYSGVGERAGELFF. The CDR3 coding sequence is TGTGCCAGCAGTTACTCCGGTGTGGGGGAGAGGGCCGGGGAGCTGTTTTTT.

Here the CDR3 reads CASSSLLDRGETQYF. The CDR3, as DNA: TGTGCCAGCAGCTCGTTATTGGACAGGGGAGAGACCCAGTACTTC. This chain joins TRBV7-9 and TRBJ2-5; 9 bases map to TRBD1. V trimming: 4 bases; J trimming: 4 bases; junction bases outside the gene matches: 7. The length of the CDR3 is 15 residues. Germline assignment: CDR1 SEHNR and CDR2 FQNEAQ (reference sequence).

V usage is TRBV28 and J usage is TRBJ2-7, with D hard to call. CDR1 is MDHEN, CDR2 SYDVKM, per germline. V was cut by 7 bases and J by 4 bases, with 23 bases left in between. This CDR3 has 16 amino acids. In DNA, the CDR3 is TGTGCCAGCACCAACCGGATTCGCCAGGCTGGTTACGAGCAGTACTTC. Its translation: CASTNRIRQAGYEQYF.